This entry describes one T cell receptor beta chain. The source of the sample is a study of blood T cell repertoires in COVID-19. The CDR3 length is 14 residues. V trimming: 2 bases; J trimming: 6 bases; junction bases outside the gene matches: 6. Germline assignment: CDR1 SGHVS and CDR2 FQNEAQ. Clones were sequenced by immunoSEQ multiplex PCR, and TCRdb holds only the in-frame ones, with some missing. The table has 100,000 to 150,000 clones, over 70% seen once. This chain links TRBV7-8 with TRBJ1-2, with 7 positions matching TRBD1. This TCR derives from a woman in her fifties or sixties with acute or convalescent COVID-19. Sequencing was done on a sample of peripheral blood. The CDR3 sequence: CASSLLQGEDGYTF. In DNA form, the CDR3 reads TGTGCCAGCAGCTTACTTCAGGGGGAGGATGGCTACACCTTC. The entire variable domain, with the rest obtained from reference TRBV7-8 and TRBJ1-2, is as follows: GAGVSQSPRYKVAKRGQDVALRCDPISGHVSLFWYQQALGQGPEFLTYFQNEAQLDKSGLPSDRFFAERPEGSVSTLKIQRTQQEDSAVYLCASSLLQGEDGYTFGSGTRLTVV.